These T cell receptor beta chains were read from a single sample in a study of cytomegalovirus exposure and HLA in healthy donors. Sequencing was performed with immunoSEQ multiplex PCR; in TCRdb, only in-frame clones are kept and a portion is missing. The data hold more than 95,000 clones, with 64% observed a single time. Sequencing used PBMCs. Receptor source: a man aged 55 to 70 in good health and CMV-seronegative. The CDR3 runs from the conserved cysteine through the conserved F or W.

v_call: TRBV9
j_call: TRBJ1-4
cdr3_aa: CASSTGFLATNEKLFF

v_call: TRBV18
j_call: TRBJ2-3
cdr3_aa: CASSPRNTDTQYF

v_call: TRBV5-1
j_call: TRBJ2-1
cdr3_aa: CASSGKSGTSSYNEQFF

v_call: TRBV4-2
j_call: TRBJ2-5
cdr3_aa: CASSQDNQDQETQYF

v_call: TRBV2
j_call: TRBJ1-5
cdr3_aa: CASSEVQGNPYQPQHF

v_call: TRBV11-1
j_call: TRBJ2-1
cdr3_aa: CASARMSSYNEQFF

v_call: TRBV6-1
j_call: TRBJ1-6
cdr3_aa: CAGSPWTGSDSPLHF

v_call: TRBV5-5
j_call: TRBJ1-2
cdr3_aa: CASSLSAYSYGYTF

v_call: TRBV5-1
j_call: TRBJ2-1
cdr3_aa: CVSSSLRGHNNEQFF

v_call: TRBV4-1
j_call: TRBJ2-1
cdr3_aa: CASSQDVAEPYNEQFF

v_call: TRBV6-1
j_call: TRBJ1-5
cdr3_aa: CASSDNRGSNQPQHF

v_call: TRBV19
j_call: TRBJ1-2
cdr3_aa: CASSSTGQKYGYTF

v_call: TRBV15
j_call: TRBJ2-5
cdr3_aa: CATSRGIYRTSGRQTQYF

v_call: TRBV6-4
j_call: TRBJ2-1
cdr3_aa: CASSDSTQGKQFF

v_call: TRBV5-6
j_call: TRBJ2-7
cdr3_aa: CASSPGLSQEQYF

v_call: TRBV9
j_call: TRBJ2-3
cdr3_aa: CASSPRQGATDTQYF

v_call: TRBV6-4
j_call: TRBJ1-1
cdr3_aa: CASSDSGGEAFF

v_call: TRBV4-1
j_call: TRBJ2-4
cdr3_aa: CASMGTGVDSAKNIQYF

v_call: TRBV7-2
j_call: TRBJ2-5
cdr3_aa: CASSMGGLALETQYF

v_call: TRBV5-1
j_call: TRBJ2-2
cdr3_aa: CASSRSPGTGANLNTGELFF

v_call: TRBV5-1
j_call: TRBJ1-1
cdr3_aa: CASSFFSGATNTEAFF